This TCR beta chain was captured in a study of cytomegalovirus exposure and HLA in healthy donors. Trimming took 4 bases from V and 3 from J; bases not matched to a gene: 4. The CDR3 spans 15 residues. Per the germline V gene, CDR1 is SGHRS and CDR2 is YFSETQ. The PCR contained 60 Vbeta and 13 Jbeta primers. The protocol was immunoSEQ multiplex PCR, while the TCRdb copy is restricted to in-frame clones and leaves out a portion. The sample holds roughly 190,000 clones. This sequence joins TRBV5-1 and TRBJ2-2; 9 bases are a match to TRBD2. The sample consisted of PBMCs. The origin of this receptor is a man aged 30 to 45 in good health and CMV-seronegative. CDR3 in amino acids: CASSVLAGDTGELFF. CDR3 nucleotide sequence: TGCGCCAGCAGCGTCTTAGCGGGAGACACCGGGGAGCTGTTTTTT.